These 10 T cell receptor beta chains were all obtained from the same sample, sequenced in a study of identical twins. TCRdb analysed the 5' RACE reads with MiXCR anew, one entry per CDR3 protein. The repertoire holds about 520,000 distinct CDR3 sequences, with less than 25% as singletons. The same sample was also used in a study of T cells expressing NK-cell markers.

Sequencing used CD4+ T cells sorted from blood. The receptors were gathered from a woman aged 18-29 years in good health.

J is TRBJ2-1 and V is TRBV6-1; weak D call: TRBD2 (6 bases). CDR3 length: 14 amino acids. With 8 bases removed from V and 4 bases from J, the gap between germline ends came to 15 bases. The V gene's germline CDR1 is MNHNS and CDR2 SASEGT. CDR3 loop: CASSSGGIYNEQFF. CDR3 nucleotides: TGTGCCAGCTCGTCGGGCGGGATTTACAATGAGCAGTTCTTC.

In this sample, this clonotype turned up a few times. J is TRBJ2-1 and V is TRBV6-6; D not resolved. CDR1 is MNHNY and CDR2 is SVGAGI in the germline V gene (reference sequence). The germline V and J ends were trimmed by 6 bases and 9 bases, with 12 bases remaining between them. The CDR3 has 12 amino acids. CDR3 region: CASRSDRVEQFF. CDR3 sequence (DNA): TGTGCCAGCAGATCGGACCGGGTTGAGCAGTTCTTC.

The chain links TRBV12-3 or TRBV12-4 to TRBJ1-2, with D unresolved. V was clipped by 0 bases and J by 1 base, with 6 bases between them. This CDR3 has 14 amino acids. The DNA of the CDR3 is TGTGCCAGCAGTTTAGCCACTTTTAACTATGGCTACACCTTC. Protein product: CASSLATFNYGYTF.

This clonotype showed up just a few times. The chain combines TRBV14 with TRBJ1-2, with D hard to call. The germline gives CDR1 SGHDN, CDR2 FVKESK. The CDR3 is 15 residues long. V was clipped by 3 bases and J by 3 bases, with 14 bases between them. CDR3 in DNA: TGTGCCAGCAGCCAGAGGGTCAGTGAGGACTATGGCTACACCTTC. Residues: CASSQRVSEDYGYTF. Full variable domain (outside the CDR3, taken from reference TRBV14 and TRBJ1-2): EAGVTQFPSHSVIEKGQTVTLRCDPISGHDNLYWYRRVMGKEIKFLLHFVKESKQDESGMPNNRFLAERTGGTYSTLKVQPAELEDSGVYFCASSQRVSEDYGYTFGSGTRLTVV.

The chain links TRBV15 to TRBJ1-2; 7 bases line up with TRBD1. The CDR3 loop spans 16 amino acids. The V and J ends lost 3 bases and 8 bases, in that order; junction bases with no gene match: 15. Germline V gene lookup returns CDR1 LNHNV and CDR2 YYDKDF (reference sequence). CDR3: CATSSRTTYRGGGYTF. The CDR3 DNA sequence: TGTGCCACCAGCAGCAGAACCACCTACAGGGGAGGAGGCTACACCTTC.

In this sample, this clonotype turned up a few times. The chain combines TRBV29-1 with TRBJ1-1; D call uncertain. The CDR3 covers 12 residues. CDR1 is SQVTM and CDR2 is ANQGSEA in the germline V gene. Trimming stripped 5 bases from V and 4 bases from J, with 11 bases between. The CDR3 bases are TGCAGCGTTCAGTGGTTTGTCACTGAAGCTTTCTTT. It encodes CSVQWFVTEAFF.

This clonotype was counted a few times. The chain couples TRBV7-9 to TRBJ2-7, with D perhaps matching TRBD2 (6 bases). Germline-derived CDR1 and CDR2 are SEHNR and FQNEAQ (reference sequence). V shed 6 bases and J shed 4 bases, with 10 bases lying between them. CDR3 length: 12 residues. The CDR3 is CASRRDGYEQYF. The DNA for the CDR3 is TGTGCCAGCAGGCGGGACGGGTACGAGCAGTACTTC.

This clonotype was detected once. This sequence joins TRBV4-3 and TRBJ2-3; possible D gene TRBD2, 5 bases. Germline loops: CDR1 LGHNA, CDR2 YSLEER. The CDR3 extends over 16 amino acids. Trimming removed 4 bases at V and 2 bases at J, with 16 bases between. The CDR3, as DNA: TGCGCCAGCAGCCGCGACCGGGATCACTACACAGATACGCAGTATTTT. Translated: CASSRDRDHYTDTQYF.

The chain carries TRBV7-2 and TRBJ1-3; D unclear. CDR3 length equals 14 residues. V lost 7 bases and J lost 2, with 12 bases in between. The germline CDR1 and CDR2 sequences are SGHTA and FQGNSA. CDR3 DNA: TGTGCCAGCAAGAGAGGCGGGACTGGAAACACCATATATTTT. Protein: CASKRGGTGNTIYF.

In this sample, this clonotype turned up a few times. The chain has TRBV7-9 and TRBJ1-1; no clear D gene. The CDR3 has 12 amino acids. V shed 8 bases and J shed 5 bases, with 12 bases lying between them. Germline V gives CDR1 SEHNR, CDR2 FQNEAQ (reference sequence). The CDR3: CASRGELTEAFF. CDR3 DNA: TGTGCCAGCCGCGGCGAGTTAACTGAAGCTTTCTTT.